These 22 T cell receptor beta chains were all obtained from the same sample, sequenced in a study of beta chain features in type 1 diabetes (dated by TCRdb to 2016 to 2019). Library prep was done by the immunoSEQ multiplex PCR assay. The entire amount of isolated RNA was reverse transcribed using the High Capacity cDNA Reverse Transcription Kit, so the sequenced TCRB transcripts were expressed ones. In its TCRdb copy, this immuneACCESS table keeps in-frame sequences only and misses some clones. Where compared with another copy, unresolved V genes explain less than half of these, and the others have no known cause. The sample contains over 100,000 clones, almost 40% of them found a single time. The ten most abundant clones make up approximately 0.065% of the sample. The sample comprised stem cell memory CD4+ T cells from blood. The label giving this sample's cell subset or site can be read as: stem cell-like memory CD4+ T cells. The receptors here all came from a young woman in good health.

This chain connects TRBV7-9 to TRBJ2-5; D is uncertain. CDR3 length: 15 amino acids. Germline CDR1 and CDR2: SEHNR and FQNEAQ (reference sequence). The V and J ends lost 5 bases and 1 base respectively, with 14 bases between them. This CDR3 reads CASSLFLPRQETQYF. CDR3 bases: TGTGCCAGCAGCCTCTTCCTACCGCGCCAAGAGACCCAGTACTTC. Filled out from reference TRBV7-9 and TRBJ2-5, the complete variable domain reads DTGVSQNPRHKITKRGQNVTFRCDPISEHNRLYWYRQTLGQGPEFLTYFQNEAQLEKSRLLSDRFSAERPKGSFSTLEIQRTEQGDSAMYLCASSLFLPRQETQYFGPGTRLLVL.

The rearrangement uses TRBV5-4 and TRBJ2-7; D remains ambiguous. The CDR3 consists of 14 residues. V lost 2 bases and J 2 bases, leaving 11 bases between the germline ends. Looked up from germline, CDR1 is SGHNT and CDR2 is YYREEE (reference sequence). The CDR3 protein is CASSLNSYPYEQYF. CDR3 DNA sequence: TGTGCCAGCAGCTTAAACAGTTATCCCTACGAGCAGTACTTC.

This clone has a handful of counts. This chain joins TRBV19 and TRBJ2-7, with 7 positions matching TRBD1. The CDR3 covers 13 residues. J gave up 3 bases and V 7 bases, and 6 bases lay outside the gene matches. Germline V gives CDR1 LNHDA, CDR2 SQIVND (reference sequence). CDR3 residues: CASIKQGSYEQYF. Written as DNA, the CDR3 is TGTGCCAGTATCAAACAGGGGAGCTACGAGCAGTACTTC.

CDR3 loop: CASSFRRETQYF. The CDR3 coding sequence is TGTGCCAGCAGCTTTAGAAGAGAGACCCAGTACTTC. The V and J genes are TRBV5-8 and TRBJ2-5; D uncertain. The CDR3 is made up of 12 amino acids. CDR1 and CDR2 (germline): SGHTS, YDEGEE. V was trimmed by 2 bases and J by 4 bases, leaving 6 bases between them.

This rearrangement joins TRBV28 to TRBJ2-5; 9 positions match TRBD2. This CDR3 contains 17 residues. The germline gives CDR1 MDHEN, CDR2 SYDVKM. The J segment lost 6 bases and the V segment lost 5 bases, leaving 16 bases of the junction unmatched. CDR3 region: CASSLQIIAGDRQTQYF. DNA of the CDR3: TGTGCCAGCAGTCTACAAATCATAGCGGGAGATCGCCAGACCCAGTACTTC. Based on the CDR3 plus reference TRBV28 and TRBJ2-5, the full variable domain is DVKVTQSSRYLVKRTGEKVFLECVQDMDHENMFWYRQDPGLGLRLIYFSYDVKMKEKGDIPEGYSVSREKKERFSLILESASTNQTSMYLCASSLQIIAGDRQTQYFGPGTRLLVL.

This clone came up a few times. This sequence joins TRBV7-3 and TRBJ2-2, with 9 bases matching TRBD2. CDR3 length equals 18 residues. The V gene end was trimmed by 5 bases and the J gene end by 4 bases; junction bases not matched to a gene: 14. Germline loops: CDR1 SGHTA, CDR2 FQGTGA. The CDR3 nucleotides read TGTGCCAGCAGCCTCGGAGCCTTTAGCGGGAGCATCACCGGGGAGCTGTTTTTT. It is translated as CASSLGAFSGSITGELFF.

This clone has just one count. The gene calls are TRBV7-3 and TRBJ2-3, with D possibly matching TRBD1 (5 bases). Germline CDR1 reads SGHTA; CDR2 reads FQGTGA. The CDR3 runs to 16 residues. V lost 1 base to trimming and J lost 0 bases, with 11 bases between them. The CDR3 here is CASSLNAGASTDTQYF. The DNA of the CDR3 is TGTGCCAGCAGCTTAAACGCTGGGGCCAGCACAGATACGCAGTATTTT.

V is TRBV7-9 and J is TRBJ1-1, with D maybe TRBD1 (6 bases). The V gene lost 2 bases and the J gene lost 4 bases, with 8 bases spanning the gap. Germline V gene lookup returns CDR1 SEHNR and CDR2 FQNEAQ (reference sequence). This CDR3 contains 13 residues. CDR3 protein: CASSLTGTTEAFF. In nucleotides, the CDR3 is TGTGCCAGCAGCTTAACAGGGACCACTGAAGCTTTCTTT.

The chain uses TRBV5-1 and TRBJ2-7; 8 nucleotides agree with TRBD1. Looked up from germline, CDR1 is SGHRS and CDR2 is YFSETQ. There are 14 residues in the CDR3. The V and J ends lost 2 bases and 4 bases, in that order; junction bases with no gene match: 5. Written as DNA, the CDR3 is TGCGCCAGCAGCTTAAGACAGGGGAGGTACGAGCAGTACTTC. Translating it yields CASSLRQGRYEQYF.

Of note for this clone: Other DNA sequences in the sample encode the same CDR3. The chain is built from TRBV27 and TRBJ1-2, with a weak D call TRBD1 (6 bases). The CDR3 contains 13 residues. V was clipped by 5 bases and J by 5 bases, with 12 bases between them. The germline CDR1 and CDR2 sequences are MNHEY and SMNVEV (reference sequence). CDR3 bases: TGTGCCAGCAGTCTCACAGGGTTTTATGGCTACACCTTC. The encoded protein is CASSLTGFYGYTF.

This clone was seen more than once but under ten times. This rearrangement joins TRBV19 to TRBJ2-1; a possible D gene is TRBD1 (5 bases). Trimming took off 0 bases at V and 1 base at J, with 13 bases between the two ends. The CDR3 has 17 amino acids. The germline V gene has CDR1 LNHDA and CDR2 SQIVND (reference sequence). The CDR3 reads CASSIEYRTPSYNEQFF. The CDR3 coding sequence is TGTGCCAGTAGTATAGAATACAGGACGCCGTCCTACAATGAGCAGTTCTTC.

V gene TRBV4-1 combines with J gene TRBJ2-7; 8 bases are shared with TRBD2. Germline V gene data show CDR1 as MGHRA and CDR2 as YSYEKL. V was clipped by 1 base and J by 5 bases; unmatched bases: 16. The CDR3 length is 18 residues. The CDR3 DNA is TGCGCCAGCAGCCAAGTACGAAAGGAGCGGAGCGGGAGCAACGAGCAGTACTTC. Protein: CASSQVRKERSGSNEQYF.

The chain has TRBV27 and TRBJ2-2; 12 bases fit TRBD2. The CDR3 length is 15 residues. In germline, CDR1 is MNHEY, CDR2 SMNVEV (reference sequence). V lost 4 bases, J lost 6 bases, and 3 bases stayed unmatched. This CDR3 reads CASSSTSGSAGELFF. The DNA of the CDR3 is TGTGCCAGCAGTTCGACTAGCGGGAGCGCCGGGGAGCTGTTTTTT.

The rearrangement links TRBV6-5 to TRBJ2-1, with D unclear. Germline lookup yields CDR1 MNHEY and CDR2 SVGAGI. Trimming removed 0 bases at V and 0 bases at J, with 9 bases between. This CDR3 has 16 amino acids. The CDR3 region has the DNA TGTGCCAGCAGTTACTCGGGCAGTAGCTCCTACAATGAGCAGTTCTTC. Translated, it gives CASSYSGSSSYNEQFF.

This clone showed up just a few times. The rearrangement links TRBV5-6 to TRBJ2-5; D uncertain. This CDR3 is built from 13 residues. The germline gives CDR1 SGHDT, CDR2 YYEEEE. Trimming stripped 5 bases from V and 4 bases from J, with 12 bases between. This CDR3 is CASSRSSIETQYF. The CDR3 DNA follows: TGTGCCAGCAGTCGTAGCAGTATAGAGACCCAGTACTTC.

V gene TRBV25-1 combines with J gene TRBJ1-2; D is undetermined. Trimming took 1 base from V and 2 from J, leaving 8 bases between them. The CDR3 is 14 residues long. CDR1 and CDR2 from the germline V gene are MGHDK and SYGVNS. CDR3 sequence (DNA): TGTGCCAGCAGTGAATCAGGTGGAAACTATGGCTACACCTTC. Protein: CASSESGGNYGYTF.

The J gene is TRBJ2-1, the V gene TRBV6-6; weak D call: TRBD2 (7 bases). The length of the CDR3 is 12 residues. CDR1 MNHNY and CDR2 SVGAGI come from the germline V gene (reference sequence). Trimming pared 2 bases from V and 14 bases from J, leaving 13 bases between. CDR3 nucleotides: TGTGCCAGCAGTTACGGGGGGGCCCGCAAGTTCTTC. Translated, it gives CASSYGGARKFF.

The genes are TRBV5-1 and TRBJ2-5, with D maybe TRBD1 (7 bases). Germline assignment: CDR1 SGHRS and CDR2 YFSETQ. There are 15 residues in the CDR3. The V end was cut by 6 bases, the J end by 1 base, with 16 bases between. The CDR3 reads CASNFRGRTQETQYF. CDR3 DNA sequence: TGCGCCAGCAACTTCAGGGGGAGGACCCAAGAGACCCAGTACTTC.

CDR3 DNA: TGTGCCAGCAGCTTAGCGACAGGGCCAGATACGCAGTATTTT. It encodes CASSLATGPDTQYF. The rearrangement joins TRBV7-2 to TRBJ2-3; 7 nucleotides match TRBD1. V trimming: 0 bases; J trimming: 4 bases; junction bases outside the gene matches: 1. The CDR3 sequence is 14 residues long. Germline V lookup: CDR1 SGHTA, CDR2 FQGNSA. Combining the CDR3 with reference TRBV7-2 and TRBJ2-3 gives the whole variable domain GAGVSQSPSNKVTEKGKDVELRCDPISGHTALYWYRQSLGQGLEFLIYFQGNSAPDKSGLPSDRFSAERTGGSVSTLTIQRTQQEDSAVYLCASSLATGPDTQYFGPGTRLTVL.

The DNA for the CDR3 is TGTGCCAGCTCACCACTAGTGACTACCCTCCAAGAGACCCAGTACTTC. It translates to CASSPLVTTLQETQYF. V and J are TRBV18 and TRBJ2-5, with D possibly being TRBD2 (5 bases). The CDR3 sequence is 16 residues long. The ends were cut back, 1 base at V and 1 base at J, with 13 bases in the middle. Germline CDR1 reads KGHSH; CDR2 reads LQKENI.

The chain joins TRBV5-1 to TRBJ2-4; D perhaps matches TRBD2 (6 bases). The V gene's germline CDR1 is SGHRS and CDR2 YFSETQ. Trimming cost V 0 bases and J 7 bases, with 14 bases left between them. This CDR3 is 15 amino acids long. CDR3 loop: CASSLGGAIRNIQYF. CDR3 in DNA: TGCGCCAGCAGCTTGGGCGGGGCTATTCGGAACATTCAGTACTTC.

The V call is TRBV27, the J call TRBJ2-2; 9 positions agree with TRBD2. The germline gives CDR1 MNHEY, CDR2 SMNVEV (reference sequence). The CDR3 totals 14 residues. Trimming took 10 bases from V and 2 from J; bases not matched to a gene: 5. DNA of the CDR3: TGTGCCACCGCGGGGGGGACCAACACCGGGGAGCTGTTTTTT. Encoded protein: CATAGGTNTGELFF.